The 32 T cell receptor beta chains presented below share a single source sample, sequenced in a study of CD8+CD57+ T cells in acquired aplastic anemia. Only patients with CD8+CD57+ cell expansion on flow cytometry were chosen for sequencing. Profiling of TCR beta VDJ combinations and CDR3 sequences used genomic DNA as template. TCRdb analysed the reads with MiXCR anew, one entry per CDR3 protein. The sample consists of under 500,000 distinct CDR3 sequences, over 25% of them appearing once. Input material: sorted CD4+, CD8+, or CD8+CD57+ T cells (not recorded which) from PBMCs. The receptor source for this set is a human donor with aplastic anemia.

This clonotype has just one count. This chain uses TRBV15 with TRBJ1-2; D remains ambiguous. Per germline, CDR1 LNHNV and CDR2 YYDKDF (reference sequence). CDR3 size: 15 residues. The V end lost 1 base, the J end lost 1 base, and 10 bases lay between the germline ends. CDR3 sequence: CATSRGQDGNYGYTF. CDR3 coding DNA: TGTGCCACCAGCAGAGGTCAGGACGGTAACTATGGCTACACCTTC.

This clonotype showed up just a few times. The V call is TRBV12-3 or TRBV12-4, the J call TRBJ1-4; unclear D gene. The V gene lost 6 bases and the J gene lost 4 bases, with 12 bases spanning the gap. The CDR3 totals 14 residues. CDR3 DNA: TGTGCCAGCAGGATTGCCTCGGGTAATGAAAAACTGTTTTTT. Translated: CASRIASGNEKLFF.

The CDR3 DNA follows: TGTGCCAGCGCGGGACAGGGGACCTACGAGCAGTACTTC. Amino acid sequence: CASAGQGTYEQYF. This chain connects TRBV2 to TRBJ2-7; TRBD1 matches 10 bases. CDR1 is SNHLY and CDR2 is FYNNEI in the germline V gene. Germline trimming cut 8 bases from V and 2 bases from J; bases unmatched to any gene: 3. The CDR3 is made up of 13 amino acids. Full variable domain (remainder filled in from reference TRBV2 and TRBJ2-7): EPEVTQTPSHQVTQMGQEVILRCVPISNHLYFYWYRQILGQKVEFLVSFYNNEISEKSEIFDDQFSVERPDGSNFTLKIRSTKLEDSAMYFCASAGQGTYEQYFGPGTRLTVT.

To note about this clonotype: The CDR3 does not end in the conserved phenylalanine or tryptophan, so this is likely a read error. This rearrangement joins TRBV10-3 to TRBJ1-5; 9 nucleotides agree with TRBD1. The CDR3 runs 14 residues. V was pared by 5 bases and J by 7 bases, with 6 bases of the junction left unmatched. Germline loops: CDR1 ENHRY, CDR2 SYGVKD. The CDR3 DNA reads TGTGCCATCAGTACGGACAGGGGAAGGCAGCCCCAGCATCTT. Its translation: CAISTDRGRQPQHL.

This clonotype was observed a few times. V and J are TRBV9 and TRBJ2-4; a weak D match, TRBD1 (6 bases). In germline, CDR1 is SGDLS, CDR2 YYNGEE. V was pared by 4 bases and J by 4 bases, with 9 bases between. This CDR3 is 13 amino acids long. Written as DNA, the CDR3 is TGTGCCAGCAGCTTTGGACAGAAAAACATTCAGTACTTC. This translates into CASSFGQKNIQYF.

A note on this clonotype: This clone may be a read error of a much larger clone one base away. The chain carries TRBV9 and TRBJ1-1; D unresolved. The length of the CDR3 is 13 residues. Germline values: CDR1 SGDLS, CDR2 YYNGEE. The CDR3 is CASSVSGNTEASF. DNA for the CDR3: TGTGCCAGCAGCGTAAGCGGGAACACTGAAGCTTCCTTT.

This chain connects TRBV7-2 to TRBJ2-7; 11 bases are shared with TRBD2. Losses at the gene ends were 8 bases for V and 3 bases for J; bases not matched to a gene: 6. The CDR3 runs 14 residues. Germline V gene sequence: CDR1 SGHTA, CDR2 FQGNSA. The CDR3, as DNA: TGTGCCAGCGTAGCGGGAGGGAAAGACTACGAGCAGTACTTC. This codes for CASVAGGKDYEQYF.

In its sample, this clonotype was seen many times. The V and J genes are TRBV2 and TRBJ1-2; D remains unclear. Germline V gene data show CDR1 as SNHLY and CDR2 as FYNNEI. V dropped 6 bases and J dropped 4 bases, with 9 bases sitting between them. This CDR3 comprises 12 residues. The CDR3 DNA follows: TGTGCCAGCAGAGCTCCCCTCTATGGCTACACCTTC. It codes for CASRAPLYGYTF.

The sample holds a few counts of this clonotype. The junction differs from germline at one of its ends, possibly a read error. The J gene is TRBJ1-6, the V gene TRBV2; 9 bases agree with TRBD1. This CDR3 is built from 15 residues. The germline V gene has CDR1 SNHLY and CDR2 FYNNEI. This CDR3 reads CASQITGGDNSPLHF. The DNA for the CDR3 is TGTGCCAGCCAAATAACAGGGGGCGATAACTCACCCCTCCACTTT.

This clonotype was observed a few times. The chain couples TRBV7-3 to TRBJ1-6; D ambiguous. In germline, CDR1 is SGHTA, CDR2 FQGTGA. CDR3 length: 15 amino acids. The V gene lost 5 bases and the J gene lost 9 bases, with 17 bases spanning the gap. CDR3: CASSPGELGVSPLHF. The DNA of the CDR3 is TGTGCCAGCAGCCCCGGGGAACTGGGTGTTTCACCCCTCCACTTT.

In its sample, this clonotype was seen many times. This chain connects TRBV20-1 to TRBJ2-7, with unresolved D. Trimming stripped 2 bases from V and 3 bases from J, with 11 bases between. The CDR3 runs to 13 residues. Germline V lookup: CDR1 DFQATT, CDR2 SNEGSKA (reference sequence). DNA of the CDR3: TGCAGTGCTAGACTCCCGACCGACTACGAGCAGTACTTC. The encoded protein is CSARLPTDYEQYF.

The V call is TRBV7-9, the J call TRBJ1-1; no clear D gene. Deletions cut 7 bases from V and 2 bases from J, with 8 bases between. Germline CDR1 SEHNR, CDR2 FQNEAQ (reference sequence). The CDR3 has 12 residues. The CDR3 reads CASTRFNTEAFF. In DNA, the CDR3 is TGTGCCAGCACCAGATTTAACACTGAAGCTTTCTTT.

This clonotype was seen ten or more times. The chain joins TRBV6-1 to TRBJ1-6; no definite D call. The CDR3 runs to 14 residues. Germline V lookup: CDR1 MNHNS, CDR2 SASEGT. V lost 2 bases to trimming and J lost 7 bases, with 9 bases between them. This CDR3 is CASSEQPSNSPLHF. As DNA, the CDR3 is TGTGCCAGCAGTGAACAACCATCCAATTCACCCCTCCACTTT.

The chain carries TRBV10-3 and TRBJ1-2; the D gene is possibly TRBD1 (6 bases). CDR1 and CDR2 from the germline V gene are ENHRY and SYGVKD. Deletions cut 3 bases from V and 2 bases from J, with 16 bases between. The CDR3 contains 16 residues. CDR3 residues: CAISDPGANTNYGYTF. In DNA form, the CDR3 reads TGTGCCATCAGTGATCCAGGGGCCAACACAAACTATGGCTACACCTTC.

The chain uses TRBV29-1 and TRBJ1-4; D uncertain. Germline loops: CDR1 SQVTM, CDR2 ANQGSEA. This CDR3 spans 14 amino acids. Trimming shortened V by 8 bases and J by 5 bases, and 18 bases separated the two germline ends. The CDR3 is CSQLKTGSNEKLFF. The CDR3, as DNA: TGCAGCCAATTAAAGACGGGGTCAAATGAAAAACTGTTTTTT.

This clonotype was seen at least ten times. This chain joins TRBV7-9 and TRBJ2-7; 9 nucleotides match TRBD1. V gave up 3 bases and J gave up 6 bases; unmatched junction bases: 0. This CDR3 is 12 amino acids long. CDR1 SEHNR and CDR2 FQNEAQ come from the germline V gene (reference sequence). CDR3 sequence: CASSLTGGEQYF. CDR3 DNA sequence: TGTGCCAGCAGCTTGACAGGGGGCGAGCAGTACTTC.

Of note for this clonotype: The junction does not match germline at one end; this may be a read error. This chain uses TRBV11-1 with TRBJ2-3; D could derive from TRBD1 or TRBD2 (5 bases each). The CDR3 loop spans 12 amino acids. CDR1 is SGHAT and CDR2 is FQDESV in the germline V gene (reference sequence). The CDR3 sequence: CAGSGQKDTQYF. The CDR3 DNA reads as TGTGCCGGCAGCGGACAAAAGGATACGCAGTATTTT.

This clonotype occurred many times. The chain joins TRBV25-1 to TRBJ1-4; 10 bases fit TRBD1. CDR1 is MGHDK and CDR2 is SYGVNS in the germline V gene. This CDR3 is built from 16 residues. V dropped 4 bases and J dropped 4; count of bases not matched to a gene: 6. The CDR3 sequence: CASSARTGGFNEKLFF. In DNA form, the CDR3 reads TGTGCCAGCAGTGCCCGGACAGGGGGTTTTAATGAAAAACTGTTTTTT.

This clonotype was seen once. A read error is possible here, since a much larger clone lies one base away. This sequence joins TRBV11-2 and TRBJ2-7; TRBD2 matches 9 bases. Trimming took 6 bases from V and 2 from J; bases not matched to a gene: 11. From germline, CDR1 is SGHAT and CDR2 FQNNGV. The CDR3 runs to 16 residues. The DNA of the CDR3 is TGTGCCAGCAGTTCATTAGCGGGGGCAACTACCTACGAGCAGTACTTC. Translation: CASSSLAGATTYEQYF.

The chain carries TRBV20-1 and TRBJ1-2; D call uncertain. Trimming shortened V by 4 bases and J by 0 bases, and 15 bases separated the two germline ends. The CDR3 is made up of 15 amino acids. CDR1 DFQATT and CDR2 SNEGSKA come from the germline V gene (reference sequence). CDR3 in DNA: TGCAGTGCTAATACCGGACGTTCAGCTAACTATGGCTACACCTTC. Translation gives CSANTGRSANYGYTF.

This clonotype was counted many times. The chain recombines TRBV7-6 with TRBJ1-3; 7 bases fit TRBD1. Trimming cost V 4 bases and J 4 bases; bases outside gene matches: 7. The CDR3 has 15 residues. Germline V lookup: CDR1 SGHVS, CDR2 FNYEAQ. The CDR3 loop is CASSSLTGKGNTIYF. CDR3 bases: TGTGCCAGCAGCTCCTTGACAGGGAAAGGAAACACCATATATTTT.

The chain has TRBV2 and TRBJ2-7, with TRBD1 as a possible D gene (6 bases). This CDR3 comprises 14 residues. Trimming pared 3 bases from V and 0 bases from J, leaving 9 bases between. Germline-derived CDR1 and CDR2 are SNHLY and FYNNEI. CDR3 amino acids: CASSETGLSYEQYF. CDR3 coding DNA: TGTGCCAGCAGTGAGACAGGACTCTCCTACGAGCAGTACTTC.

This clonotype was counted ten times or more. V gene TRBV2 combines with J gene TRBJ1-2; unclear D gene. Between the trimmed V and J ends, which lost 4 bases and 1 base, there was a span of 13 bases. CDR3 length equals 15 residues. Germline V CDR1 and CDR2: SNHLY, FYNNEI. CDR3 DNA: TGTGCCAGCAGTGCGCTCTCAAGGAGTAACTATGGCTACACCTTC. As protein: CASSALSRSNYGYTF.

The chain employs TRBV20-1 and TRBJ2-1, with D perhaps TRBD2 (6 bases). Germline CDR1 is DFQATT and CDR2 is SNEGSKA (reference sequence). The length of the CDR3 is 13 residues. CDR3 in amino acids: CNAVATSYNEQFF. CDR3 DNA sequence: TGCAATGCCGTGGCGACTAGCTACAATGAGCAGTTCTTC.

Points on this clonotype: This may stem from a read error, because a much larger clone lies one nucleotide away. The conserved final phenylalanine or tryptophan is absent from the CDR3, which likely points to a read error. This chain links TRBV9 with TRBJ2-3; D is ambiguous. This CDR3 comprises 15 residues. Germline V gene data show CDR1 as SGDLS and CDR2 as YYNGEE. Trimming removed 0 bases from V and 2 bases from J, with 10 bases in between. The CDR3 is CASSVAELLTDTQYL. In nucleotides, the CDR3 is TGTGCCAGCAGCGTAGCAGAGCTCCTCACAGATACGCAGTATCTT.

The chain has TRBV7-3 and TRBJ2-2; 7 nucleotides align to TRBD1. With 4 bases clipped from V and 4 bases from J, the junction kept 6 bases outside the gene matches. Germline V gene sequence: CDR1 SGHTA, CDR2 FQGTGA. The CDR3 sequence is 15 residues long. The DNA for the CDR3 is TGTGCCAGCAGCTACGACAGGGTACCCACCGGGGAGCTGTTTTTT. Amino acids: CASSYDRVPTGELFF.

This clonotype was seen repeatedly, ten times or more. The CDR3 DNA follows: TGTGCCAGCAGACTCGGGACAGGGGGCGAGCAGTACTTC. This sequence encodes CASRLGTGGEQYF. This rearrangement joins TRBV6-1 to TRBJ2-7; TRBD1 matches 11 bases. CDR3 length equals 13 residues. Germline loops: CDR1 MNHNS, CDR2 SASEGT. Losses at the gene ends were 6 bases for V and 6 bases for J; bases not matched to a gene: 4.

The chain employs TRBV7-2 and TRBJ2-2; D is uncertain. The V end was cut by 4 bases, the J end by 6 bases, with 15 bases between. From germline, CDR1 is SGHTA and CDR2 FQGNSA. CDR3 length equals 15 residues. In DNA, the CDR3 is TGTGCCAGCAGCTCGGACGGAGCCGGTGCCGGGGAGCTGTTTTTT. Translating gives CASSSDGAGAGELFF.

A remark on this clonotype: A junction end diverges from the germline sequence, so it may reflect a read error. The V call is TRBV24-1, the J call TRBJ1-3; TRBD1 might be the D (5 bases). The CDR3 has 15 amino acids. The germline gives CDR1 KGHDR, CDR2 SFDVKD. For the CDR3, the DNA is TGTGCCACCAGTGAGACCACAGGTACTCGAAACACCATATATTTC. Translation: CATSETTGTRNTIYF.

This clonotype came up many times. The chain joins TRBV2 to TRBJ1-2; D is undetermined. Germline values: CDR1 SNHLY, CDR2 FYNNEI. Trimming removed 7 bases from V and 4 bases from J, with 13 bases in between. The CDR3 sequence is 13 residues long. CDR3 loop: CASILHTTYGYTF. CDR3 coding DNA: TGTGCCAGCATTCTGCACACCACCTATGGCTACACCTTC.

Turning to this clonotype: The junction and the germline gene differ at one end; a read error may be behind it. The V and J genes are TRBV4-1 and TRBJ1-6; perhaps TRBD1 as D (5 bases). Germline assignment: CDR1 MGHRA and CDR2 YSYEKL. The CDR3 extends over 19 amino acids. The CDR3: CASSQDLPRAGAYNSPPHF. As DNA, the CDR3 is TGCGCCAGCAGCCAAGATCTTCCGAGAGCCGGGGCCTATAATTCACCCCCCCACTTT.

This clonotype was observed a few times. This chain connects TRBV7-2 to TRBJ2-1, with D perhaps matching TRBD1 (5 bases). This CDR3 comprises 14 residues. The germline V and J ends were trimmed by 0 bases and 4 bases, with 7 bases remaining between them. Per germline, CDR1 SGHTA and CDR2 FQGNSA. For the CDR3, the DNA is TGTGCCAGCAGCTTAGCACAGGTTTACAATGAGCAGTTCTTC. It is translated as CASSLAQVYNEQFF.